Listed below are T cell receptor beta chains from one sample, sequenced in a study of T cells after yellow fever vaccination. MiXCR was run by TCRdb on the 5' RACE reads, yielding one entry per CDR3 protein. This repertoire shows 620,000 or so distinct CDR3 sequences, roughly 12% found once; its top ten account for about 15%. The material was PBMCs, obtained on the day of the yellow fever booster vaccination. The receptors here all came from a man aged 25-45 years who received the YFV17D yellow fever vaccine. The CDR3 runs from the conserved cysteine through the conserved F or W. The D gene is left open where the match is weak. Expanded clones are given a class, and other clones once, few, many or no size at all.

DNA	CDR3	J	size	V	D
TGTGCCAGCTCACCAATGGGGGCGTCTCTCCGGGAGCAGTACTTC	CASSPMGASLREQYF	TRBJ2-7	few	TRBV18	.
TGCGCCAGCAGCCAAGAAATGTATAGCAGTGAAGCTTTCTTT	CASSQEMYSSEAFF	TRBJ1-1	.	TRBV4-3	.
TGTGCCAGCAGTACCACTAGCGGGGGCACAGATACGCAGTATTTT	CASSTTSGGTDTQYF	TRBJ2-3	.	TRBV28	TRBD2
TGTTCCAGCAGAGGGACAGTCGGCGGGGAGCTGTTTTTT	CSSRGTVGGELFF	TRBJ2-2	.	TRBV2	TRBD1
TGTGCCAGCAGCCCCTTAAACAGCGGGTCTGGAAACACCATATATTTT	CASSPLNSGSGNTIYF	TRBJ1-3	.	TRBV7-2	.
TGTGCCAGCCAATCAACCGGGACCGCAAACACCGGGGAGCCGTTTTTT	CASQSTGTANTGEPFF	TRBJ2-2	.	TRBV12-3/TRBV12-4	.
TGCGCCAGCAGCCAACGTGGGACAGCGAGGAACGTGAACACTGAAGCTTTCTTT	CASSQRGTARNVNTEAFF	TRBJ1-1	many	TRBV4-3	TRBD1
TGTGCCAGCAGCAAACTACCGGGAGGGACAGATACGCAGTATTTT	CASSKLPGGTDTQYF	TRBJ2-3	many	TRBV7-2	TRBD2
TGTGCCAGCAGCTTAGCGGCGGGGGTGCCTGAAGCTTTCTTT	CASSLAAGVPEAFF	TRBJ1-1	.	TRBV7-9	.
TGCGCCAGCAGCTCTGGACCGGTTCCTCGGGGCGAGCAGTACTTC	CASSSGPVPRGEQYF	TRBJ2-7	.	TRBV5-1	.
TGTGCCAGCAGCCTTGTGGGGGGCTACGAGCAGTACTTC	CASSLVGGYEQYF	TRBJ2-7	many	TRBV7-2	.
TGTGCCAGCAGCCAGTCAATACAGGGCCCCTCCTACAATGAGCAGTTCTTC	CASSQSIQGPSYNEQFF	TRBJ2-1	many	TRBV7-9	.
TGTGCCATCAGTGAGTCAGTGACCTCAAACATTCAGTACTTC	CAISESVTSNIQYF	TRBJ2-4	.	TRBV10-3	.
TGCAGTGCTAGTGGGTTTTATGAGGGGACTGAAGCTTTCTTT	CSASGFYEGTEAFF	TRBJ1-1	.	TRBV20-1	.
TGTGCCAGCAGCTCGGGACTAGCGGGAGCTGGGAGGCAGTACTTC	CASSSGLAGAGRQYF	TRBJ2-7	few	TRBV7-2	TRBD2
TGCAGTGCTAGAGATTTGGGTCCCTACAATGAGCAGTTCTTC	CSARDLGPYNEQFF	TRBJ2-1	.	TRBV20-1	.
TGTGCCAGCAGTGAAGGGGGAGGCTTCTACGAGCAGTACTTC	CASSEGGGFYEQYF	TRBJ2-7	.	TRBV6-1	.
TGTGCCAGCAGCGTAGCTCCAGCGGGAGGCTACGAGCAGTACTTC	CASSVAPAGGYEQYF	TRBJ2-7	few	TRBV9	TRBD2
TGTGCCAGCAGCGCGAGTGGGGGGGGGACCCGGCAAGATACGCAGTATTTT	CASSASGGGTRQDTQYF	TRBJ2-3	.	TRBV9	TRBD2
TGTGCCATCAGTGGACAGGGTAATTCCTACAATGAGCAGTTCTTC	CAISGQGNSYNEQFF	TRBJ2-1	few	TRBV10-3	TRBD1
TGCAGCGTTGAAACTTCCTACGAGCAGTACTTC	CSVETSYEQYF	TRBJ2-7	few	TRBV29-1	.
TGTGCCAGCAGTTACCAGGGTTGGAACAATGAGCAGTTCTTC	CASSYQGWNNEQFF	TRBJ2-1	.	TRBV6-5	.
TGCAGCGTTGCTACGGGACTAGCGGGAGTTAAGCAGTACTTC	CSVATGLAGVKQYF	TRBJ2-7	.	TRBV29-1	TRBD2
TGCAGCGCTGGGACCAGCACAGATACGCAGTATTTT	CSAGTSTDTQYF	TRBJ2-3	few	TRBV29-1	.
TGTGCCAGCAGCACGTCGGACGTGCAGTACTTC	CASSTSDVQYF	TRBJ2-7	few	TRBV2	.
TGTGCCAGCAGCGAGGCCCAATACAGGAGAATGCTTCAAGAGACCCAGTACTTC	CASSEAQYRRMLQETQYF	TRBJ2-5	.	TRBV5-5	.
TGCAGCGTAGATAACCCGGATGAAGCTTTCTTT	CSVDNPDEAFF	TRBJ1-1	few	TRBV29-1	.